This TCR beta chain originates from a study of CD8 T cells in Susac syndrome. After extraction with the RNeasy kit, roughly 0.45 to 1 ug of the RNA was reverse transcribed using random hexamers. It was immunoSEQ multiplex PCR that amplified TCR beta CDR3 across 54 Vbeta and 13 Jbeta. A single record per CDR3 protein comes from TCRdb applying MiXCR to the immunoSEQ multiplex PCR reads. The data contain about 200,000 distinct CDR3 sequences, about 96% of them seen just once; the ten biggest clones take up under 0.095%. J lost 0 bases, V lost 9 bases, and 5 bases had no gene match. The CDR3 consists of 15 residues. Germline loops: CDR1 KGHDR, CDR2 SFDVKD. Sequencing of TCR beta was performed on blood CD8+ T cells and on blood CD4+ T cells. Those who served as multiple sclerosis controls were treatment-naive patients with stable or active relapsing-remitting disease.

This receptor was obtained from a human donor with multiple sclerosis. This chain joins TRBV24-1 and TRBJ2-3, with TRBD1 matching over 10 bases. The sequenced sample consisted of CD4+ T cells from PBMCs. The CDR3 loop is CATGDRGRSTDTQYF. The DNA for the CDR3 is TGTGCCACCGGGGACAGGGGTCGGAGCACAGATACGCAGTATTTT.